This TCR beta chain was sequenced for a study of CD8 T cells in Susac syndrome. TCR beta was sequenced from blood CD8+ and CD4+ T cells. The study used treatment-naive patients who had stable or active relapsing-remitting disease as multiple sclerosis controls. TEMRA cells were FACS-enriched, and CD8+ and CD4+ T cells were isolated negatively. This CDR3 region has 16 residues. Per the germline V gene, CDR1 is SGHTA and CDR2 is FQGTGA. Trimming removed 2 bases from V and 1 base from J; junction bases left unmatched: 2. Random hexamers were used to reverse transcribe an amount of about 0.45 to 1 ug RNA. An immunoSEQ multiplex PCR amplified TCR beta CDR3 over 54 Vbeta and 13 Jbeta. TCRdb reprocessed the immunoSEQ multiplex PCR reads with MiXCR, giving one entry per CDR3 protein. The top ten clones hold 0.09% to 0.15% of a sample with 400,000 to 550,000 distinct CDR3 sequences, more than 80% of them seen once.

This TCR was sampled from a human donor with multiple sclerosis. This chain uses TRBV7-3 with TRBJ2-2; TRBD1 agrees at 9 bases. The specimen was CD8+ T cells from PBMCs. The CDR3 region is CASSLGDRVNTGELFF. CDR3 coding DNA: TGTGCCAGCAGCTTAGGGGACAGGGTGAACACCGGGGAGCTGTTTTTT.